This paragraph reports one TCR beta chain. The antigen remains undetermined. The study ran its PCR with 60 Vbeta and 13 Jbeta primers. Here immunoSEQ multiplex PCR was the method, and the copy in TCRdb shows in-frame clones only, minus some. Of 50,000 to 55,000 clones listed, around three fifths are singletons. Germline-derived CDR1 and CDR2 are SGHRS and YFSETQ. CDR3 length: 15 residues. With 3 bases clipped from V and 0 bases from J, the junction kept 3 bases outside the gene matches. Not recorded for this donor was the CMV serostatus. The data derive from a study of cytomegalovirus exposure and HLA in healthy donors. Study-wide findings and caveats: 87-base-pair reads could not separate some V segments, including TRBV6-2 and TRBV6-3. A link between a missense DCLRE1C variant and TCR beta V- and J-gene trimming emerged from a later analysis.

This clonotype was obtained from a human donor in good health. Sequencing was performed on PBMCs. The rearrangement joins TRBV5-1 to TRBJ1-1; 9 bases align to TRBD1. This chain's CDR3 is CASSSWTGVNTEAFF. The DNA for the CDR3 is TGCGCCAGCAGCTCATGGACAGGGGTGAACACTGAAGCTTTCTTT.